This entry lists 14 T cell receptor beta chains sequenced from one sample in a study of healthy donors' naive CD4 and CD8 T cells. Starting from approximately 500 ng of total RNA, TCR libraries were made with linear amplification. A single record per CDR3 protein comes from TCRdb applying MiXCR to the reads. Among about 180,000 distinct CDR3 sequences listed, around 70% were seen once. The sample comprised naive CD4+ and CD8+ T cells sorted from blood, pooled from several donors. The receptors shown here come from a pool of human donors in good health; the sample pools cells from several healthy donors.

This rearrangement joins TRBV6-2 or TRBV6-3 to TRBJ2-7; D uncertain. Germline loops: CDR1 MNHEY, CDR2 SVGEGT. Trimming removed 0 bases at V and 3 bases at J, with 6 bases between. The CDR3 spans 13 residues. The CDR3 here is CASSYSTVYEQYF. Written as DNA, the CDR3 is TGTGCCAGCAGTTACTCAACAGTCTACGAGCAGTACTTC.

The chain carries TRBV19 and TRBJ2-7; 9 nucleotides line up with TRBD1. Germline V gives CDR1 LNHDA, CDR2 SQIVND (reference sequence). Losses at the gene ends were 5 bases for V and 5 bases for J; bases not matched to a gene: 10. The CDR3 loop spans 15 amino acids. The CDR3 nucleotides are TGTGCCAGTAGTTTACCGGGACAGGGATCCCACGAGCAGTACTTC. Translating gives CASSLPGQGSHEQYF.

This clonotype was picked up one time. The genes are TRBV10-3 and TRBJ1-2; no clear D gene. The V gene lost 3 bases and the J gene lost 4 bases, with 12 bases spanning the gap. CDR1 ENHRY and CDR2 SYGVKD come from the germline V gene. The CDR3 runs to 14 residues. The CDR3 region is CAISDRGRGYGYTF. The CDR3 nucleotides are TGTGCCATCAGTGATCGTGGAAGAGGCTATGGCTACACCTTC.

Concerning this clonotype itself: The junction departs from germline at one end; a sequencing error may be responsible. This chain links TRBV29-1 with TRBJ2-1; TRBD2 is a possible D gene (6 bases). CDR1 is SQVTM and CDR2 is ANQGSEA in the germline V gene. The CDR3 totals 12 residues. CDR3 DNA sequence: TGTTACGCTAGCGTCTCCTACAATGAGCAGTTCTTC. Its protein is CYASVSYNEQFF.

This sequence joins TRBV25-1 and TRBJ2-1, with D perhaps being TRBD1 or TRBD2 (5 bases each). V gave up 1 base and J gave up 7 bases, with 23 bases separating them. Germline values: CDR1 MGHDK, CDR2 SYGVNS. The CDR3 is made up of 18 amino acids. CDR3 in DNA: TGTGCCAGCAGTGAATTGGGCAGGGCATCCCTCTCGGGGAATGAGCAGTTCTTC. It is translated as CASSELGRASLSGNEQFF.

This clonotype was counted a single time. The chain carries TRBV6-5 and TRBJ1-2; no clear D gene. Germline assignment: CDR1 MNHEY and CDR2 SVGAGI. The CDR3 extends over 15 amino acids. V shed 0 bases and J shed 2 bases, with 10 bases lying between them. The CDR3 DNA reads TGTGCCAGCAGTTACTCGATAAACGGAAACTATGGCTACACCTTC. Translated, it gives CASSYSINGNYGYTF.

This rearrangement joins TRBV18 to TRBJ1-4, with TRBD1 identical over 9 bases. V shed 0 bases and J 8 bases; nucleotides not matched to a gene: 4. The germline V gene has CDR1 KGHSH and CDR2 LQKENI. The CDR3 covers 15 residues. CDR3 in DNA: TGTGCCAGCTCACCACCGGACAGGGGAGGGGAAAAACTGTTTTTT. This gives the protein CASSPPDRGGEKLFF.

The CDR3 nucleotides are TGTGCCAGCACCGACTACAATGAGCAGTTCTTC. Its protein is CASTDYNEQFF. The V gene is TRBV19, the J gene TRBJ2-1; no definite D call. Deletions cut 9 bases from V and 3 bases from J, with 6 bases between. The CDR3 runs 11 residues. Germline CDR1 is LNHDA and CDR2 is SQIVND (reference sequence).

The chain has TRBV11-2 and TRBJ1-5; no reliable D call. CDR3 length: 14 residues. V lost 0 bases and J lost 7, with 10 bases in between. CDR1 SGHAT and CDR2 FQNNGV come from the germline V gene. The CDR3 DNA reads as TGTGCCAGCAGCTTAGAGGGGTACGGACAGCCCCAGCATTTT. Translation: CASSLEGYGQPQHF.

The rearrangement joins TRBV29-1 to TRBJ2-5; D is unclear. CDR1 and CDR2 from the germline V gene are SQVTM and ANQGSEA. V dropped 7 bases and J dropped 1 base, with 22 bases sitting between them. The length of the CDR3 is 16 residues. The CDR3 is CSATPIRDAPQETQYF. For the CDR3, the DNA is TGCAGCGCCACTCCGATTAGAGACGCTCCCCAAGAGACCCAGTACTTC.

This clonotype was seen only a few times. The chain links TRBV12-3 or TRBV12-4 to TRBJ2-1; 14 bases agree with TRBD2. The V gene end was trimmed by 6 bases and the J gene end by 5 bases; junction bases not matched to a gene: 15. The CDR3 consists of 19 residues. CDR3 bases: TGTGCCAGCAGACCCCATCTGGGGACTAGCGGGAGTCGGGACAATGAGCAGTTCTTC. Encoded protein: CASRPHLGTSGSRDNEQFF.

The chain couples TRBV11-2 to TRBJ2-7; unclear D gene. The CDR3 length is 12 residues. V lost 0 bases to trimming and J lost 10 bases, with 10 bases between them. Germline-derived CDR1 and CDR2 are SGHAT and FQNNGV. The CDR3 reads CASSLDIRPQYF. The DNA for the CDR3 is TGTGCCAGCAGCTTAGACATAAGACCTCAGTACTTC.

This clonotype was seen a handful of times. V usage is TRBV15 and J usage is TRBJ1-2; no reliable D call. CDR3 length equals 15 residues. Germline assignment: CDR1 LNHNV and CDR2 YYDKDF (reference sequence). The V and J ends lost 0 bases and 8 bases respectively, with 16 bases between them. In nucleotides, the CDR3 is TGTGCCACCAGCAGAGATGTCGTAGACACTCGGGGCTACACCTTC. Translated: CATSRDVVDTRGYTF.

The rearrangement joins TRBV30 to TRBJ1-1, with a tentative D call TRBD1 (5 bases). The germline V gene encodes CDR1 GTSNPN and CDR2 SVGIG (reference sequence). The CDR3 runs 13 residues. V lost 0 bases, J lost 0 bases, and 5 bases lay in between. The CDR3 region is CAWSVQVNTEAFF. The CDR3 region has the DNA TGTGCCTGGAGTGTACAGGTGAACACTGAAGCTTTCTTT.